Following are 26 T cell receptor beta chains from one sample sequenced in a study of graft-versus-host responses after intestinal transplantation. Their specific antigens are unknown. Produced via immunoSEQ multiplex PCR; TCRdb's table is partial and in-frame only. Of about 86,000 clones in the sample, 88% were seen once. Sequencing was performed on unstimulated CD4+ T cells sorted from spleen or lymph node cells, taken before transplant. Receptor source: a human donor who was the organ donor for an intestinal transplant.

The chain carries TRBV19 and TRBJ2-1, with 8 bases matching TRBD2. The CDR3 runs 15 residues. The trim removed 7 bases at V and 7 bases at J, leaving 12 bases unmatched. Germline CDR1 reads LNHDA; CDR2 reads SQIVND (reference sequence). DNA for the CDR3: TGTGCCAGTAATGCGGGGGGTGCCATTGGGAATGAGCAGTTCTTC. The encoded protein is CASNAGGAIGNEQFF.

The chain couples TRBV9 to TRBJ2-5, with 8 positions matching TRBD2. Looked up from germline, CDR1 is SGDLS and CDR2 is YYNGEE. With V trimmed by 2 bases and J by 11 bases, 8 bases remained unmatched. The CDR3 runs to 13 residues. The chain's CDR3 is CASSVTVGGEQYF. CDR3 sequence (DNA): TGTGCCAGCAGCGTCACGGTCGGGGGGGAGCAGTACTTC.

V usage is TRBV11-2 and J usage is TRBJ2-5; tentative D call: TRBD1 (6 bases). The end of the DNA fits TRBJ2-7 better, so the J call may be wrong. CDR3 length: 12 amino acids. The germline CDR1 and CDR2 sequences are SGHAT and FQNNGV. The CDR3 reads CASSITGNEQYF. CDR3 nucleotide sequence: TGTGCCAGCAGCATTACAGGGAACGAGCAGTACTTC.

The chain employs TRBV2 and TRBJ2-2, with D possibly matching TRBD2 (6 bases). Trimming stripped 6 bases from V and 6 bases from J, with 20 bases between. Germline V gene data show CDR1 as SNHLY and CDR2 as FYNNEI. The length of the CDR3 is 16 residues. CDR3 residues: CASSHEVASVAGELFF. CDR3 nucleotide sequence: TGTGCCAGCAGCCATGAGGTGGCTAGCGTCGCCGGGGAGCTGTTTTTT. Based on the CDR3 plus reference TRBV2 and TRBJ2-2, the full variable domain is EPEVTQTPSHQVTQMGQEVILRCVPISNHLYFYWYRQILGQKVEFLVSFYNNEISEKSEIFDDQFSVERPDGSNFTLKIRSTKLEDSAMYFCASSHEVASVAGELFFGEGSRLTVL.

The genes are TRBV5-1 and TRBJ2-1; TRBD2 might be the D (7 bases). Germline CDR1 is SGHRS and CDR2 is YFSETQ. V shed 1 base and J shed 0 bases, with 23 bases lying between them. The CDR3 length is 20 residues. Here the CDR3 DNA reads TGCGCCAGCAGCTTGCGGTACGTCGGGCGGGGGCGACCCTCCTACAATGAGCAGTTCTTC. Translation: CASSLRYVGRGRPSYNEQFF. The full variable domain, completed using reference TRBV5-1 and TRBJ2-1, is KAGVTQTPRYLIKTRGQQVTLSCSPISGHRSVSWYQQTPGQGLQFLFEYFSETQRNKGNFPGRFSGRQFSNSRSEMNVSTLELGDSALYLCASSLRYVGRGRPSYNEQFFGPGTRLTVL.

This rearrangement joins TRBV30 to TRBJ2-5; 8 nucleotides agree with TRBD2. The germline V gene encodes CDR1 GTSNPN and CDR2 SVGIG (reference sequence). This CDR3 spans 14 amino acids. V trimming: 1 base; J trimming: 5 bases; junction bases outside the gene matches: 6. The CDR3 protein is CAWSGGTRRETQYF. Written as DNA, the CDR3 is TGTGCCTGGAGTGGCGGGACTAGGCGGGAGACCCAGTACTTC.

This clone was observed a few times. Here the CDR3 reads CASSLVTDTIYF. The DNA of the CDR3 is TGTGCCAGCAGCTTGGTAACGGACACCATATATTTT. The rearrangement uses TRBV5-6 and TRBJ1-3; no clear D. The CDR3 extends over 12 amino acids. Trimming stripped 0 bases from V and 8 bases from J, with 6 bases between. The germline CDR1 and CDR2 sequences are SGHDT and YYEEEE.

The rearrangement uses TRBV7-2 and TRBJ1-5; tentatively, D is TRBD1 (5 bases). V dropped 4 bases and J dropped 5 bases, with 15 bases sitting between them. Germline V gives CDR1 SGHTA, CDR2 FQGNSA. This CDR3 region has 15 residues. CDR3 residues: CASSSQNRDYQPQHF. CDR3 sequence (DNA): TGTGCCAGCAGCTCCCAGAACCGGGACTATCAGCCCCAGCATTTT.

The gene calls are TRBV7-2 and TRBJ2-3; TRBD1 might be the D (5 bases). The CDR3 is 15 amino acids. V lost 4 bases and J 4 bases, leaving 15 bases between the germline ends. Germline V gene data show CDR1 as SGHTA and CDR2 as FQGNSA. The CDR3 nucleotides are TGTGCCAGCAGCTCGGGCAGGGCAAGGGCAGATACGCAGTATTTT. Its translation is CASSSGRARADTQYF.

The gene calls are TRBV6-1 and TRBJ2-5, with TRBD1 as a possible D gene (5 bases). Germline V gene sequence: CDR1 MNHNS, CDR2 SASEGT. This CDR3 is 13 amino acids long. V was trimmed by 6 bases and J by 4 bases, leaving 12 bases between them. The CDR3, as DNA: TGTGCCAGCAGCCGCCTGGGGCGAGAGACCCAGTACTTC. Translation gives CASSRLGRETQYF.

The chain is built from TRBV9 and TRBJ1-2; perhaps TRBD1 as D (5 bases). The germline V gene has CDR1 SGDLS and CDR2 YYNGEE. The V and J ends lost 5 bases and 8 bases respectively, with 22 bases between them. The CDR3 covers 15 residues. The CDR3 DNA reads TGTGCCAGCAGTGACCACCCAGGGTACTTACAGGGCTACACCTTC. It codes for CASSDHPGYLQGYTF.

V gene TRBV28 combines with J gene TRBJ1-4; 10 bases are a match to TRBD1. V lost 6 bases and J lost 6; bases outside the gene matches: 1. CDR3 length equals 13 residues. From germline, CDR1 is MDHEN and CDR2 SYDVKM. CDR3: CASRTGGDEKLFF. The CDR3 nucleotides are TGTGCCAGCAGGACAGGGGGCGATGAAAAACTGTTTTTT.

This clone was detected a few times. The chain uses TRBV2 and TRBJ1-2; 9 nucleotides align to TRBD1. The CDR3 loop spans 13 amino acids. After removal of 4 bases from V and 8 bases from J, the junction contained 5 bases not matched to a gene. CDR1 and CDR2 from the germline V gene are SNHLY and FYNNEI. CDR3 residues: CASSVRTGDGYTF. The CDR3 bases are TGTGCCAGCAGTGTCCGGACAGGGGACGGCTACACCTTC. Looking up the rest from reference TRBV2 and TRBJ1-2 gives the full variable domain: EPEVTQTPSHQVTQMGQEVILRCVPISNHLYFYWYRQILGQKVEFLVSFYNNEISEKSEIFDDQFSVERPDGSNFTLKIRSTKLEDSAMYFCASSVRTGDGYTFGSGTRLTVV.

This chain uses TRBV27 with TRBJ2-7; 12 bases are a match to TRBD1. This CDR3 has 15 amino acids. V gave up 6 bases and J gave up 3 bases; unmatched junction bases: 6. Germline V gives CDR1 MNHEY, CDR2 SMNVEV (reference sequence). The CDR3 coding sequence is TGTGCCAGCAGGGGGGGACAGGGGGCGTTCTACGAGCAGTACTTC. It codes for CASRGGQGAFYEQYF.

This chain connects TRBV7-3 to TRBJ1-2, with TRBD1 as a possible D gene (6 bases). The CDR3 covers 14 residues. Trimming removed 5 bases from V and 6 bases from J, with 16 bases in between. CDR1 is SGHTA and CDR2 is FQGTGA in the germline V gene. The CDR3 region has the DNA TGTGCCAGCAGCCGGCGCGGGGGGGCGCATGGCTACACCTTC. It yields the protein CASSRRGGAHGYTF. Full variable domain (missing parts from reference TRBV7-3 and TRBJ1-2): GAGVSQTPSNKVTEKGKYVELRCDPISGHTALYWYRQSLGQGPEFLIYFQGTGAADDSGLPNDRFFAVRPEGSVSTLKIQRTERGDSAVYLCASSRRGGAHGYTFGSGTRLTVV.

The chain carries TRBV5-4 and TRBJ2-2; 9 nucleotides align to TRBD2. This CDR3 has 16 amino acids. Trimming took 4 bases from V and 5 from J; bases not matched to a gene: 9. CDR1 is SGHNT and CDR2 is YYREEE in the germline V gene (reference sequence). In DNA, the CDR3 is TGTGCCAGCAGCCAAGGGGGGACTAGCTATACCGGGGAGCTGTTTTTT. Translation gives CASSQGGTSYTGELFF.

The rearrangement joins TRBV7-2 to TRBJ2-1; a weak D match, TRBD2 (5 bases). Germline CDR1 reads SGHTA; CDR2 reads FQGNSA. V was clipped by 0 bases and J by 4 bases, with 7 bases between them. CDR3 size: 14 residues. In DNA, the CDR3 is TGTGCCAGCAGCTTAGCGCTAGCATACAATGAGCAGTTCTTC. Translation gives CASSLALAYNEQFF.

The chain is built from TRBV7-3 and TRBJ2-1; D gene uncertain. The CDR3 spans 15 residues. The V gene's germline CDR1 is SGHTA and CDR2 FQGTGA. Trimming cost V 1 base and J 0 bases, with 7 bases left between them. DNA of the CDR3: TGTGCCAGCAGCTTAAGGTCGAGCTCCTACAATGAGCAGTTCTTC. Protein: CASSLRSSSYNEQFF.

About this clone: At one boundary the junction diverges from the germline segment, which might be a read error. CDR3 amino acids: CVSFETGLVRSEAFF. The CDR3 DNA reads TGTGTCAGCTTCGAGACAGGGTTGGTTCGCTCTGAAGCTTTCTTT. The V call is TRBV6-5, the J call TRBJ1-1, with 7 bases matching TRBD1. The CDR3 contains 15 residues. Germline V gene data show CDR1 as MNHEY and CDR2 as SVGAGI.

The chain employs TRBV9 and TRBJ2-3; no firm D call. V was cut by 0 bases and J by 0 bases, with 8 bases left in between. Per the germline V gene, CDR1 is SGDLS and CDR2 is YYNGEE. The CDR3 spans 15 residues. CDR3 nucleotide sequence: TGTGCCAGCAGCGTAGGGCCGACAAGCACAGATACGCAGTATTTT. Its translation: CASSVGPTSTDTQYF. Combining the CDR3 with reference TRBV9 and TRBJ2-3 gives the whole variable domain DSGVTQTPKHLITATGQRVTLRCSPRSGDLSVYWYQQSLDQGLQFLIQYYNGEERAKGNILERFSAQQFPDLHSELNLSSLELGDSALYFCASSVGPTSTDTQYFGPGTRLTVL.

V gene TRBV7-6 combines with J gene TRBJ1-1, with D hard to call. Germline CDR1 and CDR2: SGHVS and FNYEAQ. Trimming left V 1 base short and J 1 base short, with 10 bases between. The CDR3 is 15 residues long. CDR3 region: CASSLDGAANTEAFF. The CDR3 DNA reads as TGTGCCAGCAGCTTAGACGGAGCCGCGAACACTGAAGCTTTCTTT.

The chain links TRBV6-6 to TRBJ1-2; D might be TRBD1 (5 bases). Germline V lookup: CDR1 MNHNY, CDR2 SVGAGI (reference sequence). Trimming took 2 bases from V and 6 from J, leaving 10 bases between them. The CDR3 is made up of 13 amino acids. Written as DNA, the CDR3 is TGTGCCAGCAGTTACCCCGACAGTGATGGCTACACCTTC. Translating gives CASSYPDSDGYTF.

This clone was counted once. This chain connects TRBV28 to TRBJ1-4; 8 nucleotides align to TRBD1. V was pared by 10 bases and J by 2 bases, with 9 bases of the junction left unmatched. This CDR3 has 15 residues. Germline V CDR1 and CDR2: MDHEN, SYDVKM. For the CDR3, the DNA is TGTGCCATCACAGACAGGGGTGGTACTAATGAAAAACTGTTTTTT. As protein: CAITDRGGTNEKLFF.

The chain carries TRBV6-1 and TRBJ1-1; TRBD1 aligns across 9 bases. Germline V gene data show CDR1 as MNHNS and CDR2 as SASEGT. V shed 10 bases and J 7 bases; nucleotides not matched to a gene: 10. The CDR3 covers 13 residues. CDR3: CATSLQGALEAFF. As DNA, the CDR3 is TGTGCCACCTCCCTACAGGGGGCGCTTGAAGCTTTCTTT.

This chain's CDR3 is CASSQGRTSGTDTQYF. CDR3 sequence (DNA): TGCGCCAGCAGCCAAGGGCGGACTAGCGGCACAGATACGCAGTATTTT. The chain carries TRBV4-1 and TRBJ2-3; 9 bases map to TRBD2. The CDR3 totals 16 residues. V lost 1 base and J lost 1; bases outside the gene matches: 3. From germline, CDR1 is MGHRA and CDR2 YSYEKL.

The V and J genes are TRBV4-2 and TRBJ2-1; 11 positions match TRBD2. The germline gives CDR1 LGHNA, CDR2 YNFKEQ. Trimming removed 6 bases from V and 0 bases from J; junction bases left unmatched: 10. The CDR3 has 18 residues. In DNA form, the CDR3 reads TGTGCCAGCAGACCCGCTAGCGGGGGGCCTGACTCCTACAATGAGCAGTTCTTC. It yields the protein CASRPASGGPDSYNEQFF.